This T cell receptor beta chain was recovered during a study of blood T cell repertoires in COVID-19. Assay used: immunoSEQ multiplex PCR; TCRdb lists only in-frame clones, some missing. The data hold 390,000 or so clones, with over 75% observed a single time. Germline V gene lookup returns CDR1 SGHAT and CDR2 FQNNGV. Trimming left V 1 base short and J 2 bases short, with 11 bases between. The CDR3 spans 16 residues. The source material was PBMCs or T cells enriched from blood (not recorded which). This sequence originates from a man between 18 and 35 years old who had recovered from COVID-19. The V call is TRBV11-2, the J call TRBJ1-4, with a possible D match to TRBD1 (5 bases). CDR3 DNA: TGTGCCAGCAGCTTAGGGCAGGCAGGGACTAATGAAAAACTGTTTTTT. Translation gives CASSLGQAGTNEKLFF.